This T cell receptor (beta chain) emerged from a study of blood T cell repertoires in COVID-19. The wider study: Samples came from the United States, Italy and Spain, spanning acute and convalescent COVID-19.

Germline V lookup: CDR1 LNHDA, CDR2 SQIVND (reference sequence). V lost 2 bases and J 4 bases, leaving 30 bases between the germline ends. This CDR3 contains 21 residues. Only in-frame clones appear in the TCRdb table, and some are missing; sequencing was by immunoSEQ multiplex PCR. The table lists approximately 300,000 clones, roughly 87% of them singletons, with under 6.5% in the top ten. This clone occurred once. The clonotype comes from a woman in her thirties who had recovered from COVID-19. Sequencing used PBMCs or T cells enriched from blood (not recorded which). V and J are TRBV19 and TRBJ1-5; a possible D gene is TRBD1 (5 bases). CDR3 residues: CASSIFGGTKDGSIRNQPQHF. CDR3 in DNA: TGTGCCAGTAGTATATTCGGGGGGACCAAAGACGGTTCGATTAGGAATCAGCCCCAGCATTTT. Full variable domain (missing parts from reference TRBV19 and TRBJ1-5): DGGITQSPKYLFRKEGQNVTLSCEQNLNHDAMYWYRQDPGQGLRLIYYSQIVNDFQKGDIAEGYSVSREKKESFPLTVTSAQKNPTAFYLCASSIFGGTKDGSIRNQPQHFGDGTRLSIL.